These 27 T cell receptor beta chains originate from one sample sequenced in a study of spatial heterogeneity in lung cancer. Overall study findings and caveats: It was found that expanded intratumoral alpha and beta TCR counts tracked tumor mutation counts.

TCRdb reprocessed the 5' RACE reads via MiXCR and lists one record per CDR3 protein. The table has 3,000 to 4,000 distinct CDR3 sequences, roughly 35% seen once. The antigens of these receptors remain unknown. The time point was: sample taken at primary tumor resection. Source: lung tumor tissue, taken at surgery. These receptor sequences come from a male donor with early-stage non-small cell lung cancer.

The V and J genes are TRBV5-1 and TRBJ2-1, with D perhaps matching TRBD2 (6 bases). CDR1 and CDR2 (germline): SGHRS, YFSETQ. V gave up 0 bases and J gave up 3 bases, with 13 bases separating them. The CDR3 loop spans 16 amino acids. The CDR3 region has the DNA TGCGCCAGCAGCTTGGCTCGTTTGGAGGGCTACAATGAGCAGTTCTTC. As protein: CASSLARLEGYNEQFF.

By its share, this clonotype is medium-sized. The chain links TRBV5-1 to TRBJ1-2; no firm D call. Per the germline V gene, CDR1 is SGHRS and CDR2 is YFSETQ. With 2 bases removed from V and 8 bases from J, the gap between germline ends came to 13 bases. The CDR3 runs to 13 residues. The CDR3 spells CASSFSSERGYTF. In DNA, the CDR3 is TGCGCCAGCAGCTTTTCATCCGAAAGGGGCTACACCTTC. Looking up the rest from reference TRBV5-1 and TRBJ1-2 gives the full variable domain: KAGVTQTPRYLIKTRGQQVTLSCSPISGHRSVSWYQQTPGQGLQFLFEYFSETQRNKGNFPGRFSGRQFSNSRSEMNVSTLELGDSALYLCASSFSSERGYTFGSGTRLTVV.

The chain carries TRBV18 and TRBJ2-7, with D maybe TRBD2 (7 bases). Germline V gene sequence: CDR1 KGHSH, CDR2 LQKENI. The CDR3 spans 16 residues. The ends were cut back, 3 bases at V and 5 bases at J, with 20 bases in the middle. CDR3 in amino acids: CASSPLGGGTVDEQYF. As DNA, the CDR3 is TGTGCCAGCTCACCCCTCGGCGGGGGCACGGTCGACGAGCAGTACTTC.

The rearrangement links TRBV5-1 to TRBJ2-3; 7 nucleotides agree with TRBD2. After removal of 1 base from V and 2 bases from J, the junction contained 4 bases not matched to a gene. CDR3 length: 15 residues. CDR1 and CDR2 (germline): SGHRS, YFSETQ. The CDR3, as DNA: TGCGCCAGCAGCTTGCCTAGCGGCAACACAGATACGCAGTATTTT. Residues: CASSLPSGNTDTQYF.

The J gene is TRBJ2-3, the V gene TRBV30; no reliable D call. The CDR3 totals 12 residues. Trimming stripped 2 bases from V and 1 base from J, with 4 bases between. Germline loops: CDR1 GTSNPN, CDR2 SVGIG (reference sequence). The DNA of the CDR3 is TGTGCCTGGAGTCCAGGCACAGATACGCAGTATTTT. Encoded protein: CAWSPGTDTQYF.

The chain carries TRBV7-2 and TRBJ1-2; 7 nucleotides align to TRBD1. V shed 8 bases, J shed 2 bases, and the junction held 5 bases outside the gene matches. The CDR3 is 13 residues long. CDR1 and CDR2 from the germline V gene are SGHTA and FQGNSA. Here the CDR3 DNA reads TGTGCCAGCCGGGGACAGACAAACTATGGCTACACCTTC. Amino acids: CASRGQTNYGYTF.

V and J are TRBV12-3 or TRBV12-4 and TRBJ2-3; the D is unclear. V shed 5 bases and J shed 5 bases, with 8 bases lying between them. The CDR3 has 12 amino acids. The chain's CDR3 is CASSHLGDTQYF. The CDR3 bases are TGTGCCAGCAGTCACCTCGGAGATACGCAGTATTTT.

The chain is built from TRBV29-1 and TRBJ2-2; 7 bases align to TRBD2. Germline CDR1 reads SQVTM; CDR2 reads ANQGSEA. The CDR3 is 14 amino acids. J gave up 7 bases and V 7 bases, and 12 bases lay outside the gene matches. CDR3 in amino acids: CSGRRGSNGGELFF. The CDR3 nucleotides are TGCAGCGGACGTCGCGGGAGTAACGGCGGGGAGCTGTTTTTT.

This clonotype was observed a handful of times. V and J are TRBV2 and TRBJ2-7, with 8 positions matching TRBD2. With V trimmed by 1 base and J by 13 bases, 12 bases remained unmatched. Germline values: CDR1 SNHLY, CDR2 FYNNEI. CDR3 length equals 14 residues. The CDR3 reads CASSEERETSFLYF. CDR3 nucleotide sequence: TGTGCCAGCAGTGAAGAGCGGGAGACTTCCTTTCTATACTTC.

V usage is TRBV6-1 and J usage is TRBJ2-7, with 11 bases fitting TRBD1. CDR3 length: 11 amino acids. Losses at the gene ends were 6 bases for V and 13 bases for J; bases not matched to a gene: 5. Germline values: CDR1 MNHNS, CDR2 SASEGT. This CDR3 is CASRLGQGVYF. The CDR3 region has the DNA TGTGCCAGCAGACTGGGACAGGGGGTTTACTTC.

By share, this clonotype counts as medium-sized. J is TRBJ1-5 and V is TRBV7-2; 7 bases are shared with TRBD1. With V trimmed by 8 bases and J by 5 bases, 12 bases remained unmatched. The CDR3 totals 15 residues. CDR1 is SGHTA and CDR2 is FQGNSA in the germline V gene. CDR3 protein: CASGRRQGGDQPQHF. In DNA form, the CDR3 reads TGTGCCAGCGGCCGAAGACAGGGCGGGGATCAGCCCCAGCATTTT.

J is TRBJ2-7 and V is TRBV10-3; maybe TRBD1 (6 bases). This CDR3 is built from 14 residues. The germline CDR1 and CDR2 sequences are ENHRY and SYGVKD. The V end lost 6 bases, the J end lost 2 bases, and 14 bases lay between the germline ends. CDR3 sequence (DNA): TGTGCCATCAGGACCGGGACAAGACCCTACGAGCAGTACTTC. This codes for CAIRTGTRPYEQYF.

The chain is built from TRBV19 and TRBJ2-1; possible D gene TRBD1, 6 bases. Per the germline V gene, CDR1 is LNHDA and CDR2 is SQIVND (reference sequence). The CDR3 totals 15 residues. The V gene lost 5 bases and the J gene lost 3 bases, with 14 bases spanning the gap. This chain's CDR3 is CASSYRDIYYNEQFF. In DNA, the CDR3 is TGTGCCAGTAGTTACCGGGACATCTACTACAATGAGCAGTTCTTC.

This chain joins TRBV29-1 and TRBJ2-1, with 7 positions matching TRBD2. Germline V gives CDR1 SQVTM, CDR2 ANQGSEA. The CDR3 sequence is 12 residues long. The V gene end was trimmed by 7 bases and the J gene end by 7 bases; junction bases not matched to a gene: 7. The CDR3, as DNA: TGCAGCGCCTCGGGACTAAGTAATGAGCAGTTCTTC. Translated, it gives CSASGLSNEQFF.

V usage is TRBV6-6 and J usage is TRBJ2-7; 9 bases are shared with TRBD1. V was pared by 5 bases and J by 2 bases, with 1 base of the junction left unmatched. Germline loops: CDR1 MNHNY, CDR2 SVGAGI (reference sequence). CDR3 length equals 13 residues. The CDR3 DNA reads as TGTGCCAGCAGTAGGACAGGGGCCTACGAGCAGTACTTC. It encodes CASSRTGAYEQYF.

This chain joins TRBV20-1 and TRBJ2-1; 11 nucleotides agree with TRBD2. The CDR3 extends over 15 amino acids. V was pared by 4 bases and J by 9 bases, with 11 bases of the junction left unmatched. In germline, CDR1 is DFQATT, CDR2 SNEGSKA (reference sequence). CDR3 sequence (DNA): TGCAGTGCTACCGGGACTAGCGGCCGAGGGACTGAGCAGTTCTTC. Encoded protein: CSATGTSGRGTEQFF.

The chain employs TRBV5-4 and TRBJ2-2, with 9 nucleotides matching TRBD1. This CDR3 region has 15 residues. From germline, CDR1 is SGHNT and CDR2 YYREEE (reference sequence). Trimming removed 4 bases from V and 5 bases from J; junction bases left unmatched: 6. CDR3 residues: CASSRGTGPTGELFF. In DNA, the CDR3 is TGTGCCAGCAGCCGGGGGACAGGGCCGACCGGGGAGCTGTTTTTT. The full variable domain, with the rest looked up from reference TRBV5-4 and TRBJ2-2, is ETGVTQSPTHLIKTRGQQVTLRCSSQSGHNTVSWYQQALGQGPQFIFQYYREEENGRGNFPPRFSGLQFPNYSSELNVNALELDDSALYLCASSRGTGPTGELFFGEGSRLTVL.

This rearrangement joins TRBV6-2 or TRBV6-3 to TRBJ2-2; D is possibly TRBD2 (7 bases). Germline V gene lookup returns CDR1 MNHEY and CDR2 SVGEGT. Trimming removed 6 bases at V and 3 bases at J, with 11 bases between. The CDR3 is 14 amino acids. Here the CDR3 reads CASRRGGDTGELFF. The CDR3 bases are TGTGCCAGCAGGAGAGGGGGGGACACCGGGGAGCTGTTTTTT.

V is TRBV30 and J is TRBJ2-3, with 7 bases matching TRBD2. Germline V gives CDR1 GTSNPN, CDR2 SVGIG (reference sequence). The CDR3 spans 14 residues. The junction had 9 bases not matched to a gene; V was cut back by 5 bases and J by 4 bases. The CDR3 sequence is CAWVRRGSADTQYF. In nucleotides, the CDR3 is TGTGCCTGGGTTCGGCGCGGGAGTGCAGATACGCAGTATTTT.

This chain connects TRBV28 to TRBJ2-7, with 11 bases aligning to TRBD2. The CDR3 length is 15 residues. CDR1 is MDHEN, CDR2 SYDVKM, per germline. After removal of 2 bases from V and 6 bases from J, the junction contained 6 bases not matched to a gene. This chain's CDR3 is CASSLESSGRREQYF. The CDR3 nucleotides are TGTGCCAGCAGTTTAGAGTCTAGCGGGAGGCGCGAGCAGTACTTC.

The V gene is TRBV6-6, the J gene TRBJ2-5; D is unclear. Trimming stripped 6 bases from V and 5 bases from J, with 16 bases between. The CDR3 is 14 residues long. Germline CDR1 MNHNY, CDR2 SVGAGI (reference sequence). The CDR3 protein is CASRTGPQRETQYF. CDR3 in DNA: TGTGCCAGCAGGACCGGACCCCAAAGGGAGACCCAGTACTTC.

This clonotype was picked up one time. The chain carries TRBV20-1 and TRBJ2-7; 16 positions match TRBD2. The CDR3 sequence is 15 residues long. V shed 4 bases, J shed 7 bases, and the junction held 7 bases outside the gene matches. CDR1 is DFQATT, CDR2 SNEGSKA, per germline (reference sequence). The CDR3: CSATGLAGGPGEQYF. The CDR3 DNA follows: TGCAGTGCTACGGGACTAGCGGGAGGGCCGGGGGAGCAGTACTTC.

This clonotype is deemed large. This chain joins TRBV7-2 and TRBJ2-1; D gene ambiguous. Trimming removed 0 bases at V and 15 bases at J, with 15 bases between. The CDR3 spans 13 residues. Germline V gene data show CDR1 as SGHTA and CDR2 as FQGNSA. CDR3 region: CASSLADLGTLFF. CDR3 bases: TGTGCCAGCAGCTTAGCTGATCTAGGAACTCTGTTCTTC.

This clonotype was picked up a small number of times. The V call is TRBV14, the J call TRBJ2-2, with D perhaps TRBD2 (5 bases). Trimming left V 2 bases short and J 7 bases short, with 5 bases between. The CDR3 is 12 residues long. CDR1 is SGHDN, CDR2 FVKESK, per germline. The CDR3 DNA follows: TGTGCCAGCAGCCAACGGGGCGGGGAGCTGTTTTTT. Its translation is CASSQRGGELFF.

V is TRBV7-6 and J is TRBJ2-7; 14 bases are a match to TRBD2. The CDR3 runs to 16 residues. CDR1 is SGHVS, CDR2 FNYEAQ, per germline. With V trimmed by 1 base and J by 6 bases, 5 bases remained unmatched. CDR3: CASSLVGTSGRGEQYF. The CDR3 nucleotides are TGTGCCAGCAGCTTAGTCGGGACTAGCGGGAGAGGCGAGCAGTACTTC.

This clonotype was picked up a small number of times. The genes are TRBV5-5 and TRBJ2-3; perhaps TRBD2 as D (5 bases). Germline V gene data show CDR1 as SGHKS and CDR2 as YYEKEE (reference sequence). V lost 4 bases, J lost 5 bases, and 17 bases lay in between. The CDR3 spans 15 residues. CDR3 bases: TGTGCCAGCAGCCTTCCCGGACGGGATCAAGATACGCAGTATTTT. This encodes CASSLPGRDQDTQYF.

The chain joins TRBV20-1 to TRBJ2-2, with 7 bases that match TRBD1. V lost 5 bases and J lost 7; bases outside the gene matches: 10. Germline V gives CDR1 DFQATT, CDR2 SNEGSKA (reference sequence). The CDR3 has 14 amino acids. The CDR3, as DNA: TGCAGTGCTTCAAAACAGGGGTGGAACGGGGAGCTGTTTTTT. As protein: CSASKQGWNGELFF.